These 20 T cell receptor beta chains originate from one sample sequenced in a study of blood T cell repertoires in COVID-19. Clones were read by immunoSEQ multiplex PCR, and TCRdb kept only the in-frame ones, dropping some. Of more than 250,000 clones listed, roughly nine tenths are singletons. The specimen was PBMCs or T cells enriched from blood (not recorded which). The receptors stem from a woman between 40 and 55 years old who had recovered from COVID-19.

The chain couples TRBV9 to TRBJ2-2, with TRBD2 matching 9 bases. CDR1 and CDR2 (germline): SGDLS, YYNGEE. The CDR3 has 14 residues. Trimming removed 3 bases from V and 6 bases from J; junction bases left unmatched: 3. For the CDR3, the DNA is TGTGCCAGCAGCGCCGGGACTAGCTCCGGGGAGCTGTTTTTT. Amino acid sequence: CASSAGTSSGELFF. The full variable domain, completed using reference TRBV9 and TRBJ2-2, is DSGVTQTPKHLITATGQRVTLRCSPRSGDLSVYWYQQSLDQGLQFLIQYYNGEERAKGNILERFSAQQFPDLHSELNLSSLELGDSALYFCASSAGTSSGELFFGEGSRLTVL.

The rearrangement links TRBV19 to TRBJ1-5, with 7 bases that match TRBD1. After removal of 5 bases from V and 5 bases from J, the junction contained 6 bases not matched to a gene. This CDR3 is 14 amino acids long. Germline loops: CDR1 LNHDA, CDR2 SQIVND (reference sequence). The DNA for the CDR3 is TGTGCCAGTAGTCATCCGGGACAGTATCAGCCCCAGCATTTT. This gives the protein CASSHPGQYQPQHF.

The rearrangement links TRBV6-5 to TRBJ2-1, with 7 bases fitting TRBD2. This CDR3 is 15 amino acids long. After removal of 5 bases from V and 7 bases from J, the junction contained 11 bases not matched to a gene. The germline gives CDR1 MNHEY, CDR2 SVGAGI. The CDR3 nucleotides read TGTGCCAGCAGTAGGGAAGCGGGGCTCGTGAATGAGCAGTTCTTC. It translates to CASSREAGLVNEQFF.

The rearrangement uses TRBV6-6 and TRBJ1-5; D may be TRBD1 (6 bases). V was shortened by 5 bases and J by 0 bases, with 14 bases between the two germline ends. Germline V gene sequence: CDR1 MNHNY, CDR2 SVGAGI (reference sequence). The CDR3 totals 16 residues. The DNA for the CDR3 is TGTGCCAGCAGTCTGACAGGAGTTTATAGCAATCAGCCCCAGCATTTT. Translated: CASSLTGVYSNQPQHF.

The rearrangement joins TRBV5-6 to TRBJ2-1; the D is unclear. The CDR3 covers 16 residues. Trimming left V 4 bases short and J 6 bases short, with 20 bases between. The germline gives CDR1 SGHDT, CDR2 YYEEEE. The CDR3 DNA sequence: TGTGCCAGCAGCCGGCCCGGGTCCAAACTGGGCAATGAGCAGTTCTTC. This translates into CASSRPGSKLGNEQFF.

Points on this clone: One end of the junction is discordant with germline, which a read error may explain. This chain links TRBV7-7 with TRBJ2-7; 14 nucleotides agree with TRBD2. Germline V CDR1 and CDR2: SSHAT, FNYEAQ (reference sequence). CDR3 length: 14 residues. The CDR3 sequence: CASSPGTSGSEQYF. Here the CDR3 DNA reads TGTGCTAGCAGCCCTGGGACTAGCGGGAGTGAGCAGTACTTC.

This chain joins TRBV6-1 and TRBJ2-7; D might be TRBD2 (5 bases). The V gene lost 2 bases and the J gene lost 6 bases, with 14 bases spanning the gap. From germline, CDR1 is MNHNS and CDR2 SASEGT. The CDR3 consists of 14 residues. CDR3: CASSERGYAAEQYF. In DNA form, the CDR3 reads TGTGCCAGCAGTGAACGCGGGTACGCGGCCGAGCAGTACTTC.

This chain uses TRBV27 with TRBJ1-4, with D possibly matching TRBD1 (6 bases). Germline loops: CDR1 MNHEY, CDR2 SMNVEV (reference sequence). V was trimmed by 6 bases and J by 3 bases, leaving 14 bases between them. The CDR3 consists of 15 residues. The CDR3 DNA reads TGTGCCAGCAGCCCCACAGGGTACCCTAATGAAAAACTGTTTTTT. This translates into CASSPTGYPNEKLFF.

The chain employs TRBV19 and TRBJ2-7; D might be TRBD1 (5 bases). Trimming shortened V by 6 bases and J by 6 bases, and 15 bases separated the two germline ends. The CDR3 runs 13 residues. Germline CDR1 is LNHDA and CDR2 is SQIVND (reference sequence). As DNA, the CDR3 is TGTGCCAGTAGCATGGCGCAGGGCCTCGAGCAGTACTTC. Translated: CASSMAQGLEQYF.

This chain uses TRBV14 with TRBJ2-7; TRBD1 matches at 8 bases. The CDR3 covers 14 residues. Looked up from germline, CDR1 is SGHDN and CDR2 is FVKESK. Trimming cost V 4 bases and J 3 bases; bases outside gene matches: 5. The chain's CDR3 is CASSPFTGGYEQYF. CDR3 DNA: TGTGCCAGCAGCCCGTTTACAGGGGGCTACGAGCAGTACTTC. Using reference TRBV14 and TRBJ2-7 for the parts outside the CDR3, the full variable domain is EAGVTQFPSHSVIEKGQTVTLRCDPISGHDNLYWYRRVMGKEIKFLLHFVKESKQDESGMPNNRFLAERTGGTYSTLKVQPAELEDSGVYFCASSPFTGGYEQYFGPGTRLTVT.

The J gene is TRBJ2-1, the V gene TRBV18; 10 bases map to TRBD1. V trimming: 6 bases; J trimming: 2 bases; junction bases outside the gene matches: 7. Germline V CDR1 and CDR2: KGHSH, LQKENI. This CDR3 is 16 amino acids long. The CDR3 DNA reads as TGTGCCAGCTCGCGGAGGGGACAGGGGACCTACAATGAGCAGTTCTTC. As protein: CASSRRGQGTYNEQFF.

This clone was counted only a few times. The chain has TRBV30 and TRBJ2-7; 8 nucleotides agree with TRBD2. V dropped 5 bases and J dropped 2; count of bases not matched to a gene: 20. The germline CDR1 and CDR2 sequences are GTSNPN and SVGIG (reference sequence). The CDR3 extends over 18 amino acids. CDR3 region: CAWGTLKAGAGLTYEQYF. The CDR3 region has the DNA TGTGCCTGGGGAACTTTAAAAGCGGGAGCGGGGTTGACCTACGAGCAGTACTTC. Supplemented by reference TRBV30 and TRBJ2-7, the full variable domain reads SQTIHQWPATLVQPVGSPLSLECTVEGTSNPNLYWYRQAAGRGLQLLFYSVGIGQISSEVPQNLSASRPQDRQFILSSKKLLLSDSGFYLCAWGTLKAGAGLTYEQYFGPGTRLTVT.

Worth noting for this clone: The same CDR3 also results from other DNA sequences found in this sample. The rearrangement joins TRBV28 to TRBJ1-5; D is uncertain. The germline gives CDR1 MDHEN, CDR2 SYDVKM. This CDR3 spans 16 amino acids. V lost 5 bases and J lost 0, with 14 bases in between. The CDR3 bases are TGTGCCAGCAGTCTCGGCCGGCGGTATAGCAATCAGCCCCAGCATTTT. Protein: CASSLGRRYSNQPQHF.

This chain links TRBV27 with TRBJ2-7, with D unresolved. The length of the CDR3 is 14 residues. Trimming pared 3 bases from V and 5 bases from J, leaving 14 bases between. The V gene's germline CDR1 is MNHEY and CDR2 SMNVEV (reference sequence). For the CDR3, the DNA is TGTGCCAGCAGTTTGATAGATAGTACCCACGAGCAGTACTTC. Protein product: CASSLIDSTHEQYF.

The rearrangement uses TRBV28 and TRBJ2-6, with D unclear. The CDR3 sequence is 17 residues long. The germline V gene encodes CDR1 MDHEN and CDR2 SYDVKM. V lost 6 bases, J lost 0 bases, and 15 bases lay in between. The CDR3 DNA reads TGTGCCAGCAGGCGCGCCCTCTTGTACTCTGGGGCCAACGTCCTGACTTTC. Translated, it gives CASRRALLYSGANVLTF.

V is TRBV10-3 and J is TRBJ2-7; 7 bases align to TRBD2. Trimming cost V 8 bases and J 2 bases; bases outside gene matches: 6. Germline CDR1 and CDR2: ENHRY and SYGVKD. There are 13 residues in the CDR3. In nucleotides, the CDR3 is TGTGCCATCGGTCCGACTAGCCCCTACGAGCAGTACTTC. Amino acids: CAIGPTSPYEQYF.

This chain uses TRBV6-5 with TRBJ2-1; TRBD2 agrees at 13 bases. CDR1 and CDR2 (germline): MNHEY, SVGAGI. After removal of 4 bases from V and 12 bases from J, the junction contained 9 bases not matched to a gene. CDR3 size: 15 residues. The CDR3 region is CASSSRTSGSLAQFF. CDR3 coding DNA: TGTGCCAGCAGTTCACGGACTAGCGGGAGTCTGGCGCAGTTCTTC.

The chain is built from TRBV20-1 and TRBJ1-6; maybe TRBD1 (6 bases). Trimming removed 3 bases from V and 10 bases from J, with 13 bases in between. CDR1 is DFQATT and CDR2 is SNEGSKA in the germline V gene (reference sequence). CDR3 size: 13 residues. Here the CDR3 reads CSASVGQGSPLHF. In nucleotides, the CDR3 is TGCAGTGCTAGTGTGGGACAAGGGTCACCCCTCCACTTT.

The chain recombines TRBV11-2 with TRBJ2-7, with D perhaps matching TRBD1 (6 bases). CDR1 is SGHAT and CDR2 is FQNNGV in the germline V gene. Deletions cut 4 bases from V and 0 bases from J, with 13 bases between. The CDR3 length is 15 residues. The CDR3 bases are TGTGCCAGCAGCTCCAATCAGGGGAGCTCCTACGAGCAGTACTTC. Protein product: CASSSNQGSSYEQYF.

The chain has TRBV4-1 and TRBJ2-1, with TRBD2 identical over 8 bases. After removal of 0 bases from V and 4 bases from J, the junction contained 8 bases not matched to a gene. Germline V lookup: CDR1 MGHRA, CDR2 YSYEKL. This CDR3 contains 17 residues. CDR3 in amino acids: CASSQDRSSGAYNEQFF. The CDR3 nucleotides are TGCGCCAGCAGCCAAGATAGGAGTAGCGGGGCTTACAATGAGCAGTTCTTC.